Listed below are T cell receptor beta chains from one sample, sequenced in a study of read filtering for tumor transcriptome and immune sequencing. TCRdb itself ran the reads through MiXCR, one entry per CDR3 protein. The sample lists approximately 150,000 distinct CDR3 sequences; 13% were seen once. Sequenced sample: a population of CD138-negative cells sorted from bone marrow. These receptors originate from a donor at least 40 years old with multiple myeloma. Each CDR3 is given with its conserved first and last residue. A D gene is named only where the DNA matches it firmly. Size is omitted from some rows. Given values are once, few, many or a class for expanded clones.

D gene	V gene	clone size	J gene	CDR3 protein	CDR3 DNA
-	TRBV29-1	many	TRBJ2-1	CSVERSRNTNNEQFF	TGCAGCGTTGAAAGATCCAGGAATACCAACAATGAGCAGTTCTTC
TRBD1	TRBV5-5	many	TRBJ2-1	CASSTPQGARIFYNEQFF	TGTGCCAGCAGCACGCCCCAGGGGGCGCGGATTTTCTACAATGAGCAGTTCTTC
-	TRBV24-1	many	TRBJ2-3	CATSDPTVTDTQYF	TGTGCCACCAGTGACCCCACCGTCACAGATACGCAGTATTTT
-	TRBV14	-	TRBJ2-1	CASSQDAARGREQFF	TGTGCCAGCAGCCAGGATGCAGCGCGGGGTAGAGAGCAGTTCTTC
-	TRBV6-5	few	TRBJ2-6	CASSYGDTLTGVLTF	TGTGCCAGCAGTTACGGGGACACCCTGACGGGCGTCCTGACTTTC
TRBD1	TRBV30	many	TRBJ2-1	CAWSATGTGQFF	TGTGCCTGGAGTGCAACCGGGACAGGGCAGTTCTTC
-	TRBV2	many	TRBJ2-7	CASSIHQGGDYEQYF	TGTGCCAGCAGTATTCATCAGGGGGGGGACTACGAGCAGTACTTC
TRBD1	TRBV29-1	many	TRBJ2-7	CSVRTGLTYEQYF	TGCAGCGTTAGGACAGGGTTGACCTACGAGCAGTACTTC
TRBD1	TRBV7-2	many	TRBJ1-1	CASSLGTGGLTEAFF	TGTGCCAGCAGCTTAGGGACAGGGGGCCTCACTGAAGCTTTCTTT
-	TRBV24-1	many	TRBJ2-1	CATSDYRGNEQFF	TGTGCCACCAGTGATTACCGAGGGAATGAGCAGTTCTTC
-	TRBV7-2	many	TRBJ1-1	CASSLEGRDTEAFF	TGTGCCAGCAGCTTAGAGGGTAGGGACACTGAAGCTTTCTTT
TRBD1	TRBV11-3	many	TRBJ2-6	CASSTPWRDRGPGANVLTF	TGTGCCAGCAGCACCCCCTGGAGGGACAGGGGACCTGGGGCCAACGTCCTGACTTTC
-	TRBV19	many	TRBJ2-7	CASSIPGNEQYF	TGTGCCAGTAGTATACCCGGGAACGAGCAGTACTTC
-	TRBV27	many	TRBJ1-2	CASSPKGGYGYTF	TGTGCCAGCAGCCCTAAAGGCGGCTATGGCTACACCTTC
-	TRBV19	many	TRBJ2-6	CASSIVSTGANVLTF	TGTGCCAGTAGTATAGTCAGTACTGGGGCCAACGTCCTGACTTTC
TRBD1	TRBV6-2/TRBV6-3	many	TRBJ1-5	CASTTLGQGNQPQHF	TGTGCCAGCACCACTTTGGGACAGGGCAATCAGCCCCAGCATTTT
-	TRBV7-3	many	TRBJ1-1	CASSFSGGNTEAFF	TGTGCCAGCAGCTTTTCTGGGGGGAACACTGAAGCTTTCTTT
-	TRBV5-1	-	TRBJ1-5	CASRSGPNQPQHF	TGCGCCAGCCGCTCCGGGCCCAATCAGCCCCAGCACTTT
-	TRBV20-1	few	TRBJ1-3	CSASQGTAGNTIYF	TGCAGTGCTAGCCAAGGGACCGCAGGAAACACCATATATTTT
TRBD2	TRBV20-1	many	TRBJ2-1	CSAREGLAGVRYNEQFF	TGCAGTGCTAGAGAGGGACTAGCGGGAGTTCGATACAATGAGCAGTTCTTC
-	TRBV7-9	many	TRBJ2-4	CASSDTKFKNIQYF	TGTGCCAGCAGCGACACAAAATTCAAAAACATTCAGTACTTC
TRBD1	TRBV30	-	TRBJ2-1	CAWGTVNSEQFF	TGTGCCTGGGGGACAGTTAACAGTGAGCAGTTCTTC
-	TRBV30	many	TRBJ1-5	CAWSMADNQPQHF	TGTGCCTGGAGTATGGCCGACAATCAGCCCCAGCATTTT
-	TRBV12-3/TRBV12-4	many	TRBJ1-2	CASSPNPIWGYTF	TGTGCCAGCAGCCCAAACCCCATTTGGGGCTACACCTTC
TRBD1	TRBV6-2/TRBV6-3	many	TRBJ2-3	CASRSRDRDADTQYF	TGTGCCAGCAGATCCCGGGACAGGGATGCAGATACGCAGTATTTT
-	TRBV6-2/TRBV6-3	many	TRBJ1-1	CASSWDGPQNTEAFF	TGTGCCAGCAGTTGGGACGGTCCCCAGAACACTGAAGCTTTCTTT
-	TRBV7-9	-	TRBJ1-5	CASSPRDTQHF	TGTGCCAGCAGCCCCCGCGATACGCAGCATTTT
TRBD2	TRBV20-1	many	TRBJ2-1	CSASIRLANEQFF	TGCAGTGCTAGTATAAGACTAGCTAATGAGCAGTTCTTC
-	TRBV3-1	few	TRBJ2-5	CASSLDTGKEAQYF	TGTGCCAGCAGCCTAGATACCGGGAAAGAGGCCCAGTACTTC
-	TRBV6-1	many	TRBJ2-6	CAIRRVGSSGANVLTF	TGTGCCATACGCCGGGTAGGAAGCTCTGGGGCCAACGTCCTGACTTTC
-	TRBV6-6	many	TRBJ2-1	CASSYEHPTYNEQFF	TGTGCCAGCAGTTACGAACACCCTACCTACAATGAGCAGTTCTTC
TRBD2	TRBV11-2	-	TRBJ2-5	CASSFPLGRTSRETQYF	TGTGCCAGCAGCTTCCCGCTGGGGAGGACTAGCAGAGAGACCCAGTACTTC
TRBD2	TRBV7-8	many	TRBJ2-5	CASSLKREGRETQYF	TGTGCCAGCAGCTTAAAGCGGGAGGGCCGGGAGACCCAGTATTTC
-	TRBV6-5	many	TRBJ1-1	CASSYSSWGEAFF	TGTGCCAGCAGCTACTCGAGTTGGGGTGAAGCTTTCTTT
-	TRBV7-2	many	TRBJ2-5	CASSFSIQETQYF	TGTGCCAGCAGCTTTTCCATTCAAGAGACCCAGTACTTC
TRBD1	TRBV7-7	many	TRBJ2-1	CASSHGTVNEQFF	TGTGCCAGCAGTCACGGGACAGTCAATGAGCAGTTCTTC
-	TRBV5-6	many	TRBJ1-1	CASSFIQSEAFF	TGTGCCAGCAGCTTTATACAAAGTGAAGCTTTCTTT
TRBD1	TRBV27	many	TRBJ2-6	CASSLRGQNSGANVLTF	TGTGCCAGCAGTTTAAGGGGACAGAACTCTGGGGCCAACGTCCTGACTTTC
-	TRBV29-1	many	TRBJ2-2	CSGGTNTGELFF	TGCAGCGGCGGGACTAACACCGGGGAGCTGTTTTTT
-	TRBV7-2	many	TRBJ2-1	CASSRSGEQFF	TGTGCCAGCAGCCGAAGCGGGGAGCAGTTCTTC
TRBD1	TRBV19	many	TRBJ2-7	CASSTQGERIYEQYF	TGTGCCAGTAGTACCCAGGGGGAGCGCATCTACGAGCAGTACTTC
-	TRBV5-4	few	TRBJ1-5	CASSFPQLPRGTNQPQHF	TGTGCCAGCAGCTTCCCCCAGCTTCCTCGGGGGACCAATCAGCCCCAGCATTTT
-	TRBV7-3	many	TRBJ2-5	CASSPRQWSETQYF	TGTGCCAGCAGCCCACGACAATGGTCGGAGACCCAGTACTTC
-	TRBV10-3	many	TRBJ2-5	CAISERAGQETQYF	TGTGCCATCAGTGAGCGAGCGGGTCAAGAGACCCAGTACTTC
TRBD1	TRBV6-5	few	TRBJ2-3	CASSPRQGTIYRDTQYF	TGTGCCAGCAGTCCCAGACAGGGAACAATCTACCGGGATACGCAGTATTTT
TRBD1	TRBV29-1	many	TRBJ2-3	CSGKGTGVRDTQYF	TGCAGCGGAAAAGGGACAGGGGTTCGGGATACGCAGTATTTT